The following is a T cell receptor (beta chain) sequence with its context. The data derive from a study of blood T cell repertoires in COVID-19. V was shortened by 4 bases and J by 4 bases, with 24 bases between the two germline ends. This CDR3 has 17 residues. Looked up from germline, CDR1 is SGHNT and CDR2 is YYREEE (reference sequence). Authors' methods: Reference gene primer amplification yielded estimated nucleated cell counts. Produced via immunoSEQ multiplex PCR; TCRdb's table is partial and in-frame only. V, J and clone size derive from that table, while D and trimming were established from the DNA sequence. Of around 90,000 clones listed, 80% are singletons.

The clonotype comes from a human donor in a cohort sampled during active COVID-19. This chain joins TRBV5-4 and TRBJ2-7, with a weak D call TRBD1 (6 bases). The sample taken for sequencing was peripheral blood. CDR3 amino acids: CASSAARGRGGEYEQYF. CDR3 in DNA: TGTGCCAGCAGCGCGGCCAGGGGCAGGGGTGGGGAATACGAGCAGTACTTC.